This TCR beta chain was profiled in a study of shared clonotypes between healthy human individuals. This clone was seen only a few times. The table came from immunoSEQ multiplex PCR; TCRdb's copy has only in-frame clones and leaves some out. The sample contains over 2,000,000 clones, 85% to 95% of which appear only once. The CDR3 extends over 13 amino acids. In germline, CDR1 is SEHNR, CDR2 FQNEAQ (reference sequence). V shed 1 base and J shed 7 bases, with 7 bases lying between them. The naive CD8 fraction comprised CD45RO-negative cells positively selected for CCR7 and excluded terminally differentiated effector memory CD45RA+ cells.

Sequenced input: naive CD8+ T cells from PBMCs. The chain employs TRBV7-9 and TRBJ1-4; D ambiguous. The receptor's source is a young man in good health. Some clones in this sample may be carry-over from other donors' samples. CDR3 sequence (DNA): TGTGCCAGCAGCTTAGGCTCGGCTGAAAAACTGTTTTTT. Translation: CASSLGSAEKLFF.